This T cell receptor (beta chain) is from a study of radiotherapy plus CTLA-4 blockade in lung cancer. On the study more broadly: Objective responses were seen in around 20% of patients, disease control in about 30%. Notes on the study in general: Interferon-beta, together with early blood T cell clone dynamics, reportedly best predicted response. In blood, TCR clones derived from the tumor expanded after radiotherapy plus ipilimumab.

Germline V lookup: CDR1 PRHDT, CDR2 FYEKMQ (reference sequence). The V and J ends lost 5 bases and 3 bases respectively, with 11 bases between them. This CDR3 contains 13 residues. About this clone: Its target is unknown.

Chemo-refractory metastatic non-small-cell lung cancer patients received focal radiation with ipilimumab CTLA-4 blockade. Assay: immunoSEQ multiplex PCR; the TCRdb copy retains only in-frame clones and omits some. The table has 75,000 to 100,000 clones, approximately 86% seen once. The sample was peripheral blood, taken from a patient treated with radiotherapy plus ipilimumab. The chain combines TRBV13 with TRBJ2-7, with D possibly being TRBD1 (6 bases). The receptor's source is a human donor with non-small cell lung cancer that progressed on radiotherapy plus ipilimumab. The CDR3 region is CASSPQDSYEQYF. CDR3 coding DNA: TGTGCCAGCAGCCCTCAGGACAGCTACGAGCAGTACTTC.